The entry below gives a single TCR beta chain sequence along with its context. These data originate in a study of OX40 agonist ivuxolimab in advanced cancers. Deletions cut 5 bases from V and 3 bases from J, with 19 bases between. Germline V lookup: CDR1 SEHNR, CDR2 FQNEAQ (reference sequence). CDR3 length equals 16 residues. Libraries were prepared by immunoSEQ multiplex PCR; TCRdb keeps only in-frame clonotypes and omits some of them. This sample has 40,000 or so clones, with more than 75% found just once. The source was CD4+ or CD8+ T cells sorted from blood, collected in a trial of the OX40 agonist ivuxolimab. The chain links TRBV7-9 to TRBJ1-2; possible D gene TRBD1, 6 bases. This TCR derives from an adult with an advanced solid tumor such as melanoma, head and neck, liver or kidney cancer. CDR3 DNA: TGTGCCAGCAGCCCAACGAAGGGGGAAGCCCACTATGGCTACACCTTC. Residues: CASSPTKGEAHYGYTF.